The rows below give T cell receptor beta chains drawn from one sample of a study of cytomegalovirus exposure and HLA in healthy donors. Data came from immunoSEQ multiplex PCR; TCRdb stores just in-frame clones and leaves some out. This sample carries about 150,000 clones, 60% to 75% of them seen once, and the ten largest clones take about 3%. Material: PBMCs. The receptor source for this set is a man younger than 35 in good health and CMV-seronegative. Each CDR3 is given with its conserved first and last residue. D genes are given only for firm matches. Expanded clones are given a class, and other clones once, few, many or no size at all.

TRBV29-1	TRBD1	TRBJ1-1	.	TGCAGCGTTATGACAGGGCACAGTGAAGTCATGAACACTGAAGCTTTCTTT	CSVMTGHSEVMNTEAFF
TRBV6-5	.	TRBJ1-6	.	TGTGCCAGCACCACGGGGGGCGCGGGCTCACCCCTCCACTTT	CASTTGGAGSPLHF
TRBV19	TRBD1	TRBJ2-4	.	TGTGCCAGTAGTATAGAGAGGACAGGGTCCGACAGTCAGTACTTC	CASSIERTGSDSQYF
TRBV27	.	TRBJ2-1	.	TGTGCCAGCAGTTTACGGGGACTTGGCACCTACAATGAGCAGTTCTTC	CASSLRGLGTYNEQFF
TRBV11-2	.	TRBJ1-1	.	TGTGCCAGCAGCTGGAGTGTAGACACTGAAGCTTTCTTT	CASSWSVDTEAFF
TRBV7-2	TRBD1	TRBJ2-5	.	TGTGCCAGCACCCGACAGGGGGCGGGAGAGACCCAGTACTTC	CASTRQGAGETQYF
TRBV6-5	.	TRBJ2-5	.	TGTGCCAGCAGTTACTCCCGGTCACAAGAGGCCCAGTACTTC	CASSYSRSQEAQYF
TRBV19	.	TRBJ1-4	.	TGTGCCAGTAGTATGGGCCCGAGCGCGGGTGAAAAACTGTTTTTT	CASSMGPSAGEKLFF
TRBV7-2	TRBD2	TRBJ2-2	once	TGTGCCAGCAGCCCCTGGACTAGCGGGGGGGTGTACGGGGAGCTGTTTTTT	CASSPWTSGGVYGELFF
TRBV11-3	.	TRBJ2-3	.	TGTGCCAGCAGCCCAAGCCCCAGCACAGATACGCAGTATTTT	CASSPSPSTDTQYF
TRBV2	.	TRBJ1-6	.	TGTGCCAGCAGGGCCCGGGACCCGGGGGGCAATTCACCCCTCCACTTT	CASRARDPGGNSPLHF
TRBV5-1	TRBD2	TRBJ2-1	.	TGCGCCAGCAGCACAGGGACTAGCGGCAACAATGAGCAGTTCTTC	CASSTGTSGNNEQFF
TRBV27	.	TRBJ2-7	.	TGTGCCAGCAGATCCTCACCATCCTACGAGCAGTACTTC	CASRSSPSYEQYF
TRBV4-2	.	TRBJ2-7	.	TGTGCCAGCAGCCAAGATCTGGTTGAGAGGGCCGAGCAGTACTTC	CASSQDLVERAEQYF
TRBV9	TRBD2	TRBJ2-1	.	TGTGCCAGCAGCGAGAGCCGCGGGGGAACCTACAATGAGCAGTTCTTC	CASSESRGGTYNEQFF
TRBV27	TRBD2	TRBJ2-1	.	TGTGCCAGCAACCCCGGGACTAGCGTCCATGAGCAGTTCTTC	CASNPGTSVHEQFF
TRBV11-2	TRBD1	TRBJ1-3	.	TGTGCCAGCAGCCCGGACAGGGAAGGAAACACCATATATTTT	CASSPDREGNTIYF
TRBV4-1	TRBD1	TRBJ1-2	few	TGCGCCAGCAGCCAAGATCCCCCCCAATTGACAGGGTGGAACTATGGCTACACCTTC	CASSQDPPQLTGWNYGYTF
TRBV5-1	TRBD2	TRBJ2-5	.	TGCGCCAGCAGCTTGGCGCGGGGGTCACAAGAGACCCAGTACTTC	CASSLARGSQETQYF
TRBV5-1	.	TRBJ2-4	few	TGCGCCAGCAGCCGGCGCGGGCAGGAAGGGCACATTCAGTACTTC	CASSRRGQEGHIQYF
TRBV19	.	TRBJ1-4	.	TGTGCCAGTAGTAAATCCCTTAATGAAAAACTGTTTTTT	CASSKSLNEKLFF
TRBV4-3	.	TRBJ2-1	.	TGCGCCAGCAGCCAAGGGTGGGGGGGCCTGAATGAGCAGTTCTTC	CASSQGWGGLNEQFF
TRBV7-9	.	TRBJ1-1	.	TGTGCCAGCAGCCCTCCAGGGGCTCCTGAAGCTTTCTTT	CASSPPGAPEAFF
TRBV18	.	TRBJ1-1	.	TGTGCCAGCTCACTACCGCTGGAGGGCCAGGGAGCTTTCTTT	CASSLPLEGQGAFF
TRBV7-2	.	TRBJ2-3	few	TGTGCCAGCAGCTTCCAGCGACAGGCAAGACAGTATTTT	CASSFQRQARQYF